This T cell receptor (beta chain) was captured by sequencing in a study of early T cells in non-severe SARS-CoV-2 infection. Individual cDNA molecules were tagged with unique molecular identifiers. MiXCR was run by TCRdb on the 5' RACE reads, yielding one entry per CDR3 protein. There are roughly 80,000 distinct CDR3 sequences in the sample; about 14% occur only once, and 3% lies in the top ten. General study results and limits: VDJdb matches were skewed toward anti-spike CD8 T cell responses.

A word on this clonotype: Its antigen is unidentified.

This CDR3 is built from 14 residues. Germline V lookup: CDR1 MNHEY, CDR2 SVGEGT. The germline V and J ends were trimmed by 6 bases and 1 base, with 12 bases remaining between them. The clonotype was recovered from an adult who was a healthcare worker with PCR-confirmed SARS-CoV-2 infection or an uninfected control (not recorded which). The chain has TRBV6-2 or TRBV6-3 and TRBJ1-1, with a tentative D call TRBD1 (5 bases). Input material: whole blood. The DNA of the CDR3 is TGTGCCAGCAGCCTACTTAGGGGGAACACTGAAGCTTTCTTT. Amino acid sequence: CASSLLRGNTEAFF.